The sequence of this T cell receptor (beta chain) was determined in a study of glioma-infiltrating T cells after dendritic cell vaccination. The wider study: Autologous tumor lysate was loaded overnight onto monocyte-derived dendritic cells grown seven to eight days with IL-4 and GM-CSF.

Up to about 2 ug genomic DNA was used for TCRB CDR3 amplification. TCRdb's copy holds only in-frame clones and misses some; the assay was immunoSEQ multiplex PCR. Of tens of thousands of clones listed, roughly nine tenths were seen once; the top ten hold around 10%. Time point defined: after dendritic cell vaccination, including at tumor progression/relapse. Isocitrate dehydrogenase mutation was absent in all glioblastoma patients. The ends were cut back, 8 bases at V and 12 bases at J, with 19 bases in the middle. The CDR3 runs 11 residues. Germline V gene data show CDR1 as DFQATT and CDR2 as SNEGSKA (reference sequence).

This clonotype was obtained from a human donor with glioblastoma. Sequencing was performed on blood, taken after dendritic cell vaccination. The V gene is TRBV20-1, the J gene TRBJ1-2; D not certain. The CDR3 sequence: CSPRDLGVDTF. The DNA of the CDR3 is TGCAGTCCCCGGGATTTAGGAGTCGACACCTTC.